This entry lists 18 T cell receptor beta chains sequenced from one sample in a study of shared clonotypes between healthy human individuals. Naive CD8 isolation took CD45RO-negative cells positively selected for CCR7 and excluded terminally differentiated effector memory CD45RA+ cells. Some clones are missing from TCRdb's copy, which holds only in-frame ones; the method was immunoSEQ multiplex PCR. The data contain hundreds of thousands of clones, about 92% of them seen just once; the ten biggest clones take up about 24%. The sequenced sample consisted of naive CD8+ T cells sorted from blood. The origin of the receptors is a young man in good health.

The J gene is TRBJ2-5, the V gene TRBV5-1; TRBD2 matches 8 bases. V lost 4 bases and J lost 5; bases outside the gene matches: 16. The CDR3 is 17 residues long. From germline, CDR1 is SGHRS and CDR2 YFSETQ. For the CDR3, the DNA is TGCGCCAGCAGCCAGGCCCCGCTAGCGGGTCGGAGGGAGACCCAGTACTTC. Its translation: CASSQAPLAGRRETQYF.

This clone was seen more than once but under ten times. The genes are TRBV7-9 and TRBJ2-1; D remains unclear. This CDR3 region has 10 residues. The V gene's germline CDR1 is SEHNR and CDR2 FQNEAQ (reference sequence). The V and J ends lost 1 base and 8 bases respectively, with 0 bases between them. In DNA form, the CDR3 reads TGTGCCAGCAGCTTAGATGAGCAGTTCTTC. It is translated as CASSLDEQFF. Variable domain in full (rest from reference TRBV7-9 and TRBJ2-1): DTGVSQNPRHKITKRGQNVTFRCDPISEHNRLYWYRQTLGQGPEFLTYFQNEAQLEKSRLLSDRFSAERPKGSFSTLEIQRTEQGDSAMYLCASSLDEQFFGPGTRLTVL.

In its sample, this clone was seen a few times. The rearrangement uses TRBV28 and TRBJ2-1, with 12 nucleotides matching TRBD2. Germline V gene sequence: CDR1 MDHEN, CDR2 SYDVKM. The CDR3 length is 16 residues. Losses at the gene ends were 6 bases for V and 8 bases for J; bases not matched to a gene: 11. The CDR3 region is CASSYLTSGSSYEQFF. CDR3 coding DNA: TGTGCCAGCAGCTACCTGACTAGCGGGAGCAGCTATGAGCAGTTCTTC. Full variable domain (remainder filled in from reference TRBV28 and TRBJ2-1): DVKVTQSSRYLVKRTGEKVFLECVQDMDHENMFWYRQDPGLGLRLIYFSYDVKMKEKGDIPEGYSVSREKKERFSLILESASTNQTSMYLCASSYLTSGSSYEQFFGPGTRLTVL.

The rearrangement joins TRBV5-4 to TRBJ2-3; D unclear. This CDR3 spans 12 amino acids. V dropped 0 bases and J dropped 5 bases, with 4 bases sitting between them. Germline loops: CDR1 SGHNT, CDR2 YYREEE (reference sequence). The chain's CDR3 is CASSLGLDTQYF. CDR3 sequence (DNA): TGTGCCAGCAGCTTGGGATTAGATACGCAGTATTTT.

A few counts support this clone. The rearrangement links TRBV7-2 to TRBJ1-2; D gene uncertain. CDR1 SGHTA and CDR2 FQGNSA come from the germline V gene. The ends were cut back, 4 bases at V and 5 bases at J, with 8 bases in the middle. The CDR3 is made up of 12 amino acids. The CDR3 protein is CASSSPTYGYTF. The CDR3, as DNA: TGTGCCAGCAGCTCGCCGACGTATGGCTACACCTTC.

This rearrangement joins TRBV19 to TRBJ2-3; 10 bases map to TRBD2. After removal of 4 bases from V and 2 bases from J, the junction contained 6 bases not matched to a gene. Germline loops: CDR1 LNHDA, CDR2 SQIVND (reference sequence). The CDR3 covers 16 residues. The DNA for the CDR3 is TGTGCCAGTAGTAAAACCGGGACTAGCGACACAGATACGCAGTATTTT. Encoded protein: CASSKTGTSDTDTQYF.

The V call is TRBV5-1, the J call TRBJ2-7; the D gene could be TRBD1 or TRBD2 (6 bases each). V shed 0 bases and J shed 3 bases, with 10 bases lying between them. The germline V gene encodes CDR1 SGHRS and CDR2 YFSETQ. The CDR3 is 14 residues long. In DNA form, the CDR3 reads TGCGCCAGCAGCTTGGTAGAGGGGGGCTACGAGCAGTACTTC. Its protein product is CASSLVEGGYEQYF.

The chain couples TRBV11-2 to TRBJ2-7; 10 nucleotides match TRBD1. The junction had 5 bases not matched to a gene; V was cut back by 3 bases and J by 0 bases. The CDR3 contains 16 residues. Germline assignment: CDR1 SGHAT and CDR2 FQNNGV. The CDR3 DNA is TGTGCCAGCAGCTTCTTGGGACAGGGGAGCTCCTACGAGCAGTACTTC. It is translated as CASSFLGQGSSYEQYF.

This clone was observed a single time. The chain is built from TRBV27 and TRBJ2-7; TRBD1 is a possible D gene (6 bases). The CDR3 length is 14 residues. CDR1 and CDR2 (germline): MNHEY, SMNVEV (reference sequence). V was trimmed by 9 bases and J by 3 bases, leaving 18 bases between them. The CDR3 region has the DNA TGTGCCAGTACTGGTGGGACAAATGTCTACGAGCAGTACTTC. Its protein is CASTGGTNVYEQYF.

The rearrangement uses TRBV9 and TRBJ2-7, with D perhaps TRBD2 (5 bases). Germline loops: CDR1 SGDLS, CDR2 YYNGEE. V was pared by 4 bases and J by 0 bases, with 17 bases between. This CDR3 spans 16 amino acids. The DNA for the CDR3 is TGTGCCAGCAGCCCTAGCCACGACACGGGCTCCTACGAGCAGTACTTC. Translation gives CASSPSHDTGSYEQYF.

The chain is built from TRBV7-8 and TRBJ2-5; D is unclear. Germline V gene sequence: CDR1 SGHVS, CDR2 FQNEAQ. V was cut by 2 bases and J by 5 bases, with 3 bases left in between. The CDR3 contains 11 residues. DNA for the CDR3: TGTGCCAGCAGCTTAATTGAGACCCAGTACTTC. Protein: CASSLIETQYF.

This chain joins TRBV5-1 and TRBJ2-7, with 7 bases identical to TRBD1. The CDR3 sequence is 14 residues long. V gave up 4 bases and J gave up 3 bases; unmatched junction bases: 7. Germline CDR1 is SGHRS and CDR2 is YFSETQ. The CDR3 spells CASSPGDSHYEQYF. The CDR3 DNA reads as TGCGCCAGCAGCCCAGGGGACAGCCACTACGAGCAGTACTTC.

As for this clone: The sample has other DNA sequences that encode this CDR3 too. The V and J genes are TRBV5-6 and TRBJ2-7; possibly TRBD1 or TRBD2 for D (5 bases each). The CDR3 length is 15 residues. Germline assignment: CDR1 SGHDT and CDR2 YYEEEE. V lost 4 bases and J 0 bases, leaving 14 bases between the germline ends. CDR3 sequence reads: CASSPGTLSSYEQYF. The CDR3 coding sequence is TGTGCCAGCAGCCCCGGGACGCTCAGCTCCTACGAGCAGTACTTC.

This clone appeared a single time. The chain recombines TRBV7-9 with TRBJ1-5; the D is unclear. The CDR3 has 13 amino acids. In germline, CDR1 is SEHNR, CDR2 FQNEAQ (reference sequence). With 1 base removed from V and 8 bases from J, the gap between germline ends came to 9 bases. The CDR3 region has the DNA TGTGCCAGCAGCTTAGGTGCTAGGGAGCCCCAGCATTTT. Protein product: CASSLGAREPQHF.

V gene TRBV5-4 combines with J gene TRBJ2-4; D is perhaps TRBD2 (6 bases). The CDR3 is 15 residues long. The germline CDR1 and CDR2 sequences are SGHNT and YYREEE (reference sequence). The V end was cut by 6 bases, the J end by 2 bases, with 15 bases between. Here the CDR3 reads CASTPGRDSKNIQYF. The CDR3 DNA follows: TGTGCCAGCACCCCCGGAAGGGACTCCAAAAACATTCAGTACTTC.

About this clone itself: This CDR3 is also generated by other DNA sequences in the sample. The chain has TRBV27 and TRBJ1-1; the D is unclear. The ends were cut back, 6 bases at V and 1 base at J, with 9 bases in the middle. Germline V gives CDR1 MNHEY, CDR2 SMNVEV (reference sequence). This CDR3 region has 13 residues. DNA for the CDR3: TGTGCCAGCAGCTTACAGAAGAACACTGAAGCTTTCTTT. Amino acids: CASSLQKNTEAFF.

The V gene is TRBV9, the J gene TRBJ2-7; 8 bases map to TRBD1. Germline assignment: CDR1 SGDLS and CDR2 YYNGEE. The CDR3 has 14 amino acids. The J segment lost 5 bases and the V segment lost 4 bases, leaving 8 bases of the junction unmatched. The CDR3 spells CASSPQGGWDEQYF. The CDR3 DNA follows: TGTGCCAGCAGCCCACAGGGGGGATGGGACGAGCAGTACTTC.

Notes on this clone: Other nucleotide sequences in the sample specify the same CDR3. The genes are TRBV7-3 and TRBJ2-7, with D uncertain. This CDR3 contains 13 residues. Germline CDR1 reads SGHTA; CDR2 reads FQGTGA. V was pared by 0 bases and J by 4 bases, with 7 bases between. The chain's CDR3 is CASSLTANYEQYF. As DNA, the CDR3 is TGTGCCAGCAGCTTAACTGCCAATTACGAGCAGTACTTC.